The following is a T cell receptor (beta chain) sequence with its context. Its antigen remains unknown. The V end was cut by 5 bases, the J end by 4 bases, with 15 bases between. CDR1 is SEHNR, CDR2 FQNEAQ, per germline (reference sequence). The length of the CDR3 is 14 residues. This sample stems from a study of blood T cells in healthy people across ages. Study results and caveats: The fall in TCR beta diversity per million T cells was roughly linear with age.

A second PCR of 7 to 11 cycles used a sample-barcoded 5' primer and a J-beta primer mix. TCRdb used MiXCR to reprocess the 5' RACE reads, holding one entry per CDR3 protein. The repertoire includes some 1,000,000 distinct CDR3 sequences, 20% to 25% of them detected once, and 0.65% to 0.95% sits in the top ten. These data are also associated with another study on T cells of mothers and their children. That work adds: Donors were a few healthy Caucasian mothers and their six children. For cDNA synthesis, the complete extracted RNA was used (roughly 1.5 ug per 15 ul). Thymic selection, a shaping force on TCR recombination output, acts similarly in related and unrelated pairs.

The receptor was derived from a girl aged 2-10 years in good health. Sequenced material: blood. This chain joins TRBV7-9 and TRBJ2-7; D possibly matches TRBD1 or TRBD2 (7 bases each). This CDR3 is CASSQRDRPYEQYF. The CDR3 DNA reads TGTGCCAGCAGCCAGCGGGACAGACCATACGAGCAGTACTTC.